The present T cell receptor beta chain was sequenced within a study of radiotherapy plus CTLA-4 blockade in lung cancer (dated by TCRdb to 2016 to 2019). In terms of the full investigation: Among the enrolled patients, about 19% had an objective response, and approximately 33% reached disease control. Broader findings and caveats from the paper: After treatment with radiotherapy and ipilimumab, TCR clones that originated in tumors expanded in peripheral blood. Early dynamic changes in blood T cell clones, together with increased serum interferon-beta after radiation, were reported as the strongest predictors of response.

This clone was counted once. Its binding antigen is unknown. No much larger clonotype is one base removed from it; base qualities were not supplied. V is pared back by 4 bases and J by 8 bases, with 9 bases lying between the germline termini. Measured from the cysteine to the phenylalanine, the CDR3 is 12 residues long. Left in the record is the CDR3 DNA by itself, 36 bases read in frame from the first base. For CDR1 and CDR2, the germline V gene lists SGHNT and YENEEA. The study tested focal radiation therapy combined with CTLA-4 blockade (ipilimumab) in patients with chemo-refractory metastatic non-small-cell lung cancer. The method was the immunoSEQ multiplex PCR assay. Entries here come from immuneACCESS through TCRdb and include only in-frame sequences with V and J called. Some clones fail to appear in such tables; in the studies checked, an unresolved V gene covers under half of the shortfall, and the cause of the remainder is unknown. Present in this sample are approximately 99,000 clones, around nine tenths of which were seen just once. 4.5% to 6% of the sample comes from the top ten.

The TCR sequence derives from a human donor with non-small cell lung cancer that progressed on radiotherapy plus ipilimumab. The source was peripheral blood, collected from a patient treated with radiotherapy plus ipilimumab. The chain links TRBV11-3 with TRBJ2-4, with the D gene too uncertain to name. CDR3 region: CASSSVWDIQYF. The DNA is as follows: TGTGCCAGCAGCTCAGTGTGGGACATTCAGTACTTC.